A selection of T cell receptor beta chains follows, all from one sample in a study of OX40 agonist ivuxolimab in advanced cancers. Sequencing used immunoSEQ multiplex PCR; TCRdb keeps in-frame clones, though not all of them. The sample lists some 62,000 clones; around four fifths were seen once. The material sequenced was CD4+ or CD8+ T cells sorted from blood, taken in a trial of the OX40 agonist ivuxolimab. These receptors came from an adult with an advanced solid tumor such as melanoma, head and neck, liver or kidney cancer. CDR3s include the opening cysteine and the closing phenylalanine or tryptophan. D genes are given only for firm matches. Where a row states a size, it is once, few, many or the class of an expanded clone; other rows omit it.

cdr3_aa: CASSLGTSGSLSYEQYF; cdr3_nt: TGTGCCAGCAGCTTAGGGACTAGCGGGAGTCTCTCCTACGAGCAGTACTTC; j_call: TRBJ2-7; clone_size: .; v_call: TRBV7-9; d_call: TRBD2
cdr3_aa: CASSPPVSYGYTF; cdr3_nt: TGTGCCAGCAGCCCTCCGGTCTCCTATGGCTACACCTTC; j_call: TRBJ1-2; clone_size: .; v_call: TRBV7-9; d_call: .
cdr3_aa: CASSVGLATYEQYF; cdr3_nt: TGTGCCAGCAGCGTGGGACTAGCTACCTACGAGCAGTACTTC; j_call: TRBJ2-7; clone_size: .; v_call: TRBV5-6; d_call: TRBD2
cdr3_aa: CASSADGSGTQYF; cdr3_nt: TGTGCCAGCAGCGCCGACGGCAGCGGGACCCAGTACTTC; j_call: TRBJ2-5; clone_size: .; v_call: TRBV9; d_call: .
cdr3_aa: CASSEGTGVMGEQYF; cdr3_nt: TGCGCCAGCAGTGAGGGGACAGGGGTAATGGGTGAGCAGTACTTC; j_call: TRBJ2-7; clone_size: .; v_call: TRBV10-2; d_call: TRBD1
cdr3_aa: CASSSTISYNEQFF; cdr3_nt: TGTGCCAGCAGTTCCACCATCAGCTACAATGAGCAGTTCTTC; j_call: TRBJ2-1; clone_size: .; v_call: TRBV6-6; d_call: .
cdr3_aa: CASSSGLAGGTDTQYF; cdr3_nt: TGTGCCAGCAGTTCAGGACTAGCGGGAGGTACAGATACGCAGTATTTT; j_call: TRBJ2-3; clone_size: .; v_call: TRBV11-2; d_call: TRBD2
cdr3_aa: CASRPGGSSYEQYF; cdr3_nt: TGTGCCAGCAGACCCGGAGGCAGCTCCTACGAGCAGTACTTC; j_call: TRBJ2-7; clone_size: .; v_call: TRBV28; d_call: .
cdr3_aa: CASSKGTGVAYEQYF; cdr3_nt: TGTGCCAGCAGCAAGGGGACAGGGGTGGCCTACGAGCAGTACTTC; j_call: TRBJ2-7; clone_size: .; v_call: TRBV5-6; d_call: TRBD1
cdr3_aa: CASSQGGPGNEQYF; cdr3_nt: TGTGCCAGCTCACAAGGAGGGCCGGGGAACGAGCAGTACTTC; j_call: TRBJ2-7; clone_size: .; v_call: TRBV18; d_call: .
cdr3_aa: CASSLEPAGGKLFF; cdr3_nt: TGTGCCAGCAGCTTAGAGCCAGCTGGGGGAAAACTGTTTTTT; j_call: TRBJ1-4; clone_size: .; v_call: TRBV11-2; d_call: .
cdr3_aa: CASSVGSGERLMNTEAFF; cdr3_nt: TGTGCCAGCAGCGTAGGGTCAGGGGAGCGCCTTATGAACACTGAAGCTTTCTTT; j_call: TRBJ1-1; clone_size: .; v_call: TRBV9; d_call: .
cdr3_aa: CASWARNTEAFF; cdr3_nt: TGTGCCAGCTGGGCCCGGAACACTGAAGCTTTCTTT; j_call: TRBJ1-1; clone_size: .; v_call: TRBV28; d_call: .
cdr3_aa: CASRSTSGRTDTQYF; cdr3_nt: TGCGCCAGCAGATCGACTAGCGGGAGAACAGATACGCAGTATTTT; j_call: TRBJ2-3; clone_size: .; v_call: TRBV5-1; d_call: TRBD2
cdr3_aa: CASSYGTSGITDTQYF; cdr3_nt: TGTGCCAGCAGCTATGGGACTAGCGGGATTACAGATACGCAGTATTTT; j_call: TRBJ2-3; clone_size: .; v_call: TRBV7-3; d_call: TRBD2
cdr3_aa: CATSGDRADTQYF; cdr3_nt: TGTGCCACCAGCGGCGACAGGGCGGATACGCAGTATTTT; j_call: TRBJ2-3; clone_size: .; v_call: TRBV15; d_call: TRBD1
cdr3_aa: CASSYSRQARDF; cdr3_nt: TGTGCCAGCAGTTACTCTAGACAGGCCAGAGACTTC; j_call: TRBJ2-7; clone_size: .; v_call: TRBV6-5; d_call: .
cdr3_aa: CASSLVGDGNTIYF; cdr3_nt: TGTGCCAGCAGTTTAGTTGGTGATGGAAACACCATATATTTT; j_call: TRBJ1-3; clone_size: .; v_call: TRBV28; d_call: .
cdr3_aa: CASSQGTPIQYF; cdr3_nt: TGTGCCAGCAGCCAAGGGACTCCAATTCAGTACTTC; j_call: TRBJ2-4; clone_size: .; v_call: TRBV14; d_call: .
cdr3_aa: CASSRSWETQYF; cdr3_nt: TGTGCCAGCAGCCGGAGCTGGGAGACCCAGTACTTC; j_call: TRBJ2-5; clone_size: once; v_call: TRBV5-6; d_call: .
cdr3_aa: CALPKGRENYNEQFF; cdr3_nt: TGTGCCCTACCAAAGGGACGGGAGAACTACAATGAGCAGTTCTTC; j_call: TRBJ2-1; clone_size: .; v_call: TRBV2; d_call: .
cdr3_aa: CASTNRAITGELFF; cdr3_nt: TGTGCCAGCACCAACAGGGCGATCACCGGGGAGCTGTTTTTT; j_call: TRBJ2-2; clone_size: .; v_call: TRBV27; d_call: .
cdr3_aa: CASSLRQGGDSPLHF; cdr3_nt: TGCGCCAGCAGCCTGCGACAGGGTGGGGATTCACCCCTCCACTTT; j_call: TRBJ1-6; clone_size: .; v_call: TRBV5-1; d_call: TRBD1
cdr3_aa: CASSPRPGLAETYNEQFF; cdr3_nt: TGTGCCAGCAGCCCTCGTCCGGGACTAGCGGAAACTTACAATGAGCAGTTCTTC; j_call: TRBJ2-1; clone_size: .; v_call: TRBV7-9; d_call: TRBD2
cdr3_aa: CASMGGASYEQYF; cdr3_nt: TGTGCCAGCATGGGCGGAGCCTCCTACGAGCAGTACTTC; j_call: TRBJ2-7; clone_size: medium-sized; v_call: TRBV27; d_call: .
cdr3_aa: CASSLDRGAYEQYF; cdr3_nt: TGTGCCAGCAGCTTGGACAGGGGGGCCTACGAGCAGTACTTC; j_call: TRBJ2-7; clone_size: few; v_call: TRBV5-4; d_call: TRBD1
cdr3_aa: CASSRGGGGNEQFF; cdr3_nt: TGTGCCAGCAGTAGGGGAGGAGGTGGGAATGAGCAGTTCTTC; j_call: TRBJ2-1; clone_size: .; v_call: TRBV6-5; d_call: .
cdr3_aa: CASSLGDRTGNTIYF; cdr3_nt: TGTGCCAGCAGCTTGGGGGACAGGACAGGAAACACCATATATTTT; j_call: TRBJ1-3; clone_size: .; v_call: TRBV7-9; d_call: TRBD1
cdr3_aa: CASSLGQSVWELFF; cdr3_nt: TGTGCCAGCAGCTTGGGACAGAGCGTCTGGGAGCTGTTTTTT; j_call: TRBJ2-2; clone_size: .; v_call: TRBV7-9; d_call: TRBD1
cdr3_aa: CAWNPGEAGSYNEQFF; cdr3_nt: TGTGCCTGGAATCCGGGAGAAGCGGGAAGCTACAATGAGCAGTTCTTC; j_call: TRBJ2-1; clone_size: .; v_call: TRBV30; d_call: TRBD2